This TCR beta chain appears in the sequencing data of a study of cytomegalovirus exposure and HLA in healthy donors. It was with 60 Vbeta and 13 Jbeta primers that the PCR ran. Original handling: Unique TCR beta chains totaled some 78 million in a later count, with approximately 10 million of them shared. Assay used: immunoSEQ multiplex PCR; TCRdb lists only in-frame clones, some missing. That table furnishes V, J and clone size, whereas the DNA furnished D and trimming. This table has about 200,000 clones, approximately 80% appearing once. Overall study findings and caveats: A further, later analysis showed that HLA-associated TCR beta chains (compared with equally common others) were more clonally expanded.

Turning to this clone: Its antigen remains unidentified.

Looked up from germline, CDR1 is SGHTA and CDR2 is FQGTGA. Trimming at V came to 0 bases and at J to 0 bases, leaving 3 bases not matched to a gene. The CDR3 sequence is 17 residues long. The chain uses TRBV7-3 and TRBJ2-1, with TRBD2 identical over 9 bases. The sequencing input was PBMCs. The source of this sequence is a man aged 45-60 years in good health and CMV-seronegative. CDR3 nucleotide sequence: TGTGCCAGCAGCTTAACCGGCGGGAGGGCCTCCTACAATGAGCAGTTCTTC. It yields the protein CASSLTGGRASYNEQFF.